Listed here is a single T cell receptor (beta chain). This may stem from a read error, because a much larger clone lies one nucleotide away. The CDR3 totals 17 residues. The germline V and J ends were trimmed by 5 bases and 4 bases, with 21 bases remaining between them. From germline, CDR1 is LNHDA and CDR2 SQIVND (reference sequence). Graves' hyperthyroidism is called stable when ophthalmopathy does not progress within 18 months. These data belong to a study of T cells in Graves' hyperthyroidism and ophthalmopathy. Authors of the study amplified TCR beta CDR3 regions from RNA transcripts. Researchers ran a first-round RT-PCR on the TCR CDR3 using the HTBI primer set. A single record per CDR3 protein comes from TCRdb applying MiXCR to the multiplex PCR reads. The data show around 350,000 distinct CDR3 sequences, with approximately 20% seen just once and about 4% held by the top ten.

Material for sequencing was blood. The sequence was collected from a woman between 18 and 30 years old with Graves' hyperthyroidism. The J gene is TRBJ1-5, the V gene TRBV19, with D perhaps TRBD1 (5 bases). CDR3 protein: CASSFGRMTVRNQPQHF. Here the CDR3 DNA reads TGTGCCAGTAGTTTCGGACGGATGACAGTCCGAAATCAGCCCCAGCATTTT.